This T cell receptor (beta chain) was recovered during a study of a mutant IDH1 vaccine in newly diagnosed glioma (dated by TCRdb to 2020 to 2023). Looking at the study overall: Patients were given eight vaccinations, in weeks 1, 3, 5, 7, 11, 15, 19 and 23, which matched visits V03 through V10. Of the approximately 32 treated patients, approximately 62% were male and approximately 40% were female, and the mean age was around 40 years. Vaccination was initiated 4-6 weeks after radiotherapy alone, or concurrently with temozolomide cycles in the chemotherapy-containing groups. Peripheral blood samples were drawn at six visits, namely V03 (baseline), V05, V07, V10, V12 and V13. Before enrollment, most patients had been given radiochemotherapy with temozolomide as standard therapy, while the rest had received either radiotherapy alone or temozolomide alone. For exploratory analyses, 25 treated patients had longitudinal TCRB deep sequencing done wherever samples were available.

V gives up 4 bases and J gives up 2 bases, and the segment between their germline ends measures 8 bases. There are 13 amino acids in the CDR3, from cysteine to phenylalanine inclusive. Here the CDR3 DNA is all that survives: 39 bases in frame from base 1. In the germline V gene, CDR1 corresponds to SGHTA and CDR2 to FQGTGA. Receptor amplification or capture employed the immunoSEQ multiplex PCR assay. Rearranged TCR beta chain sequences were amplified with the hsTCRB Kit following the manufacturer's protocol. An Illumina MiSeq was used to sequence the TCRB libraries. On the authors' methods: The proprietary platform of the kit vendor was used for demultiplexing, trimming and gene mapping. TCRdb retrieved this table from immuneACCESS and kept in-frame rearrangements only. Not all clones are present; in checked studies, unresolved V genes account for under half, and no reason is known for the remainder. The V and J calls and clone size were taken over from that table, and D and trimming were inferred from the DNA. The sample data list tens of thousands of clones, and 81% of these were observed just once. The top ten constitute 7.5% to 10% of the sample.

What the time point label conveys for this sample: week 23, last vaccination. Each vaccine dose was 300 ug of a 20-mer mutant IDH1 peptide in Montanide, given subcutaneously with topical imiquimod. Newly diagnosed WHO grade 3 or 4 IDH1-mutant astrocytomas showing loss of nuclear ATRX were present in the donors. The samples were drawn from NOA16, a multicentre, single-arm, open-label phase I trial in Germany that tested a mutant IDH1 peptide vaccine in humans for the first time. Genomic DNA for TCRB sequencing was extracted from EDTA blood using the DNeasy Blood and Tissue Kit. To note about this clone: The specificity of this receptor is unknown. The sample holds no much larger clone one base away, and base qualities are not on file.

What the authors observed across the whole study: PBMC samples for TCRB deep sequencing were selected based on availability. Immune responses induced by the vaccine were seen in roughly 92% of patients across multiple MHC alleles. No apparent relationship was observed between pseudoprogression and alterations in the top peripheral T cell clonotypes detected by TCRB sequencing. It was noted by the authors that analyses of patient blood samples could not be reproduced owing to sample limitations.

Sample: PBMCs, taken from a glioma patient whose treatment included an IDH1 peptide vaccine. The rearrangement combines TRBV7-3 with TRBJ1-2; no D segment can be confidently identified. This receptor was identified in a woman in her 40s with glioma. Some clones in this sample may be carry-over from other donors' samples. The DNA reads as follows: TGTGCCAGCAGCTCCGCCCAGAACTATGGCTACACCTTC. It translates to CASSSAQNYGYTF.